The 20 T cell receptor beta chains listed next were all sequenced from one sample in a study of cytomegalovirus exposure and HLA in healthy donors (TCRdb year 2017). Libraries were prepared through the immunoSEQ multiplex PCR assay. For the multiplex PCR, a mixture combining 60 forward primers for TCR Vbeta segments and 13 reverse primers for TCR Jbeta segments was used. This immuneACCESS table, as held by TCRdb, lists in-frame sequences with V and J called but not all clones. Of the missing ones, under half trace to an unresolved V gene in checked studies; the others have no known cause. For this sample the table gives fewer than 200,000 clones, of which roughly 9.5% were detected only once. 1% to 1.5% of the sample is in the top ten clones. Sequenced material: PBMCs. Receptor source: a woman in her 30s in good health and CMV-seropositive.

The table lists this clone with a few counts. This chain joins TRBV5-1 and TRBJ2-2; perhaps TRBD1 as D (5 bases). This CDR3 is 16 amino acids long. The germline V gene encodes CDR1 SGHRS and CDR2 YFSETQ. The ends were cut back, 0 bases at V and 4 bases at J, with 13 bases in the middle. The CDR3 DNA is TGCGCCAGCAGCTTGGAACAGGTTCAGGGCACCGGGGAGCTGTTTTTT. Protein: CASSLEQVQGTGELFF. The full variable domain, its missing parts supplied by reference TRBV5-1 and TRBJ2-2, is KAGVTQTPRYLIKTRGQQVTLSCSPISGHRSVSWYQQTPGQGLQFLFEYFSETQRNKGNFPGRFSGRQFSNSRSEMNVSTLELGDSALYLCASSLEQVQGTGELFFGEGSRLTVL.

This clone has just a few counts. The rearrangement uses TRBV5-1 and TRBJ2-7; a weak D match, TRBD1 (6 bases). Germline V gene lookup returns CDR1 SGHRS and CDR2 YFSETQ. Between the trimmed V and J ends, which lost 4 bases and 5 bases, there was a span of 13 bases. This CDR3 is built from 13 residues. As DNA, the CDR3 is TGCGCCAGCAGCCTATCCGGACAGAACGAGCAGTACTTC. This encodes CASSLSGQNEQYF.

This clone was observed a few times. The V gene is TRBV29-1, the J gene TRBJ2-5, with 7 bases lining up with TRBD1. V shed 5 bases, J shed 4 bases, and the junction held 4 bases outside the gene matches. CDR1 and CDR2 (germline): SQVTM, ANQGSEA. The CDR3 totals 12 residues. For the CDR3, the DNA is TGCAGCGTTCCGACAGGGTCAGAGACCCAGTACTTC. Protein sequence: CSVPTGSETQYF.

There are a few counts of this clone. The V call is TRBV28, the J call TRBJ1-5; unclear D gene. V lost 3 bases and J 3 bases, leaving 6 bases between the germline ends. Germline CDR1 reads MDHEN; CDR2 reads SYDVKM. This CDR3 comprises 13 residues. The CDR3 loop reads CASSFWANQPQHF. The CDR3 DNA is TGTGCCAGCAGTTTCTGGGCCAATCAGCCCCAGCATTTT.

In its sample, this clone was seen once. The gene calls are TRBV6-1 and TRBJ1-4; unclear D gene. Germline V gene lookup returns CDR1 MNHNS and CDR2 SASEGT. Trimming cost V 4 bases and J 7 bases, with 16 bases left between them. The CDR3 length is 15 residues. The CDR3 nucleotides read TGTGCCAGCAGTGGTATCGCCAGAAACCTTGAAAAACTGTTTTTT. Its protein product is CASSGIARNLEKLFF.

The chain is built from TRBV19 and TRBJ1-1, with D possibly matching TRBD1 (6 bases). This CDR3 spans 15 amino acids. CDR1 and CDR2 from the germline V gene are LNHDA and SQIVND (reference sequence). The V gene lost 5 bases and the J gene lost 0 bases, with 13 bases spanning the gap. CDR3 DNA sequence: TGTGCCAGTAGTCCAAATAGGGGGATGAACACTGAAGCTTTCTTT. This gives the protein CASSPNRGMNTEAFF.

The rearrangement joins TRBV9 to TRBJ2-2, with D maybe TRBD2 (5 bases). Germline V gene sequence: CDR1 SGDLS, CDR2 YYNGEE. With 4 bases removed from V and 7 bases from J, the gap between germline ends came to 11 bases. This CDR3 has 13 residues. The CDR3 protein is CASSPRLHGELFF. CDR3 coding DNA: TGTGCCAGCAGCCCCCGACTACACGGGGAGCTGTTTTTT. The full variable domain, rest sourced from reference TRBV9 and TRBJ2-2, is DSGVTQTPKHLITATGQRVTLRCSPRSGDLSVYWYQQSLDQGLQFLIQYYNGEERAKGNILERFSAQQFPDLHSELNLSSLELGDSALYFCASSPRLHGELFFGEGSRLTVL.

This clone appeared a few times. This chain uses TRBV19 with TRBJ1-3; possible D gene TRBD1, 5 bases. Germline V gene lookup returns CDR1 LNHDA and CDR2 SQIVND (reference sequence). This CDR3 spans 14 amino acids. The V end lost 3 bases, the J end lost 3 bases, and 9 bases lay between the germline ends. CDR3 region: CASSMAGYGNTIYF. CDR3 coding DNA: TGTGCCAGTAGTATGGCAGGGTATGGAAACACCATATATTTT.

This clone occurred a few times. This rearrangement joins TRBV2 to TRBJ2-2, with D hard to call. From germline, CDR1 is SNHLY and CDR2 FYNNEI. Trimming took off 10 bases at V and 3 bases at J, with 6 bases between the two ends. The CDR3 has 11 amino acids. The CDR3 coding sequence is TGTGCCACCCAGGACACCGGGGAGCTGTTTTTT. Amino acid sequence: CATQDTGELFF.

This clone was recorded a few times. This rearrangement joins TRBV6-5 to TRBJ2-1; TRBD1 matches 9 bases. Losses at the gene ends were 2 bases for V and 5 bases for J; bases not matched to a gene: 4. CDR3 size: 15 residues. Germline V gene lookup returns CDR1 MNHEY and CDR2 SVGAGI. In nucleotides, the CDR3 is TGTGCCAGCAGTTACGGGACAGGGATCGACAATGAGCAGTTCTTC. It codes for CASSYGTGIDNEQFF.

A few counts support this clone. This chain links TRBV6-6 with TRBJ1-5; D may be TRBD1 (6 bases). Deletions cut 7 bases from V and 9 bases from J, with 16 bases between. This CDR3 contains 13 residues. CDR1 is MNHNY, CDR2 SVGAGI, per germline (reference sequence). As DNA, the CDR3 is TGTGCCAGCAACCGGGGGGCTGGTGGGCCCCAGCATTTT. Amino acids: CASNRGAGGPQHF.

This clone was seen only a few times. V is TRBV10-2 and J is TRBJ2-7, with D possibly matching TRBD1 (7 bases). Looked up from germline, CDR1 is WSHSY and CDR2 is SAAADI. This CDR3 has 14 residues. V lost 2 bases, J lost 6 bases, and 14 bases lay in between. CDR3 sequence reads: CASSEQIQGGEQYF. As DNA, the CDR3 is TGCGCCAGCAGTGAGCAAATCCAGGGGGGCGAGCAGTACTTC.

This rearrangement joins TRBV10-1 to TRBJ1-2; 7 bases are shared with TRBD1. Germline V gene lookup returns CDR1 WNHNN and CDR2 SYGVQD (reference sequence). CDR3 length: 14 amino acids. J was trimmed by 3 bases and V by 2 bases; bases with no gene match: 3. In DNA form, the CDR3 reads TGCGCCAGCAGTGAGATGGGACAGTACTATGGCTACACCTTC. It yields the protein CASSEMGQYYGYTF.

The chain employs TRBV11-2 and TRBJ1-2, with 7 bases matching TRBD1. After removal of 5 bases from V and 4 bases from J, the junction contained 10 bases not matched to a gene. The CDR3 is 15 residues long. The germline gives CDR1 SGHAT, CDR2 FQNNGV. Here the CDR3 DNA reads TGTGCCAGCAGCCTTACAGGGGCCCCGGGCTATGGCTACACCTTC. This gives the protein CASSLTGAPGYGYTF.

The genes are TRBV5-1 and TRBJ2-1; 14 bases agree with TRBD2. There are 16 residues in the CDR3. Germline CDR1 reads SGHRS; CDR2 reads YFSETQ. V lost 3 bases to trimming and J lost 12 bases; unmatched junction nucleotides: 11. The CDR3 DNA is TGCGCCAGCAGCTCTGGGGGACTAGCGGGAGCCGAGGCGCAGTTCTTC. Translated: CASSSGGLAGAEAQFF.

The chain combines TRBV30 with TRBJ2-1, with 9 positions matching TRBD1. Trimming cost V 5 bases and J 1 base; bases outside gene matches: 9. Germline loops: CDR1 GTSNPN, CDR2 SVGIG (reference sequence). The CDR3 is 16 residues long. The CDR3 sequence is CAWGTGTGRSYNEQFF. The DNA of the CDR3 is TGTGCCTGGGGAACCGGGACAGGGCGATCCTACAATGAGCAGTTCTTC. The whole variable domain, filled in from reference TRBV30 and TRBJ2-1, reads SQTIHQWPATLVQPVGSPLSLECTVEGTSNPNLYWYRQAAGRGLQLLFYSVGIGQISSEVPQNLSASRPQDRQFILSSKKLLLSDSGFYLCAWGTGTGRSYNEQFFGPGTRLTVL.

A few counts support this clone. The CDR3 nucleotides are TGTGCCAGCAGTGTCCGAACAGGGGCGAGCACTGAAGCTTTCTTT. It is translated as CASSVRTGASTEAFF. V usage is TRBV6-1 and J usage is TRBJ1-1; TRBD1 agrees at 7 bases. V lost 4 bases to trimming and J lost 4 bases; unmatched junction nucleotides: 9. Germline values: CDR1 MNHNS, CDR2 SASEGT. The CDR3 spans 15 residues.

The chain employs TRBV30 and TRBJ1-3, with TRBD1 as a possible D gene (5 bases). Trimming removed 1 base at V and 9 bases at J, with 25 bases between. The CDR3 runs to 17 residues. CDR1 GTSNPN and CDR2 SVGIG come from the germline V gene (reference sequence). For the CDR3, the DNA is TGTGCCTGGAGTGATCCCGGGACTGAAGGCCGTGGAGGCACCATATATTTT. It encodes CAWSDPGTEGRGGTIYF.

This clone was counted a few times. This rearrangement joins TRBV2 to TRBJ1-2, with a possible D match to TRBD1 (5 bases). The germline V gene encodes CDR1 SNHLY and CDR2 FYNNEI. V was shortened by 4 bases and J by 5 bases, with 17 bases between the two germline ends. The CDR3 has 15 residues. The CDR3 DNA reads TGTGCCAGCAGTGGGGATCCCGGGGGTCTGTATGGCTACACCTTC. Translated, it gives CASSGDPGGLYGYTF.

The table lists this clone with a few counts. The genes are TRBV5-1 and TRBJ1-1; D might be TRBD1 (5 bases). Germline lookup yields CDR1 SGHRS and CDR2 YFSETQ. Trimming removed 1 base at V and 1 base at J, with 14 bases between. CDR3 length: 16 residues. The CDR3 DNA is TGCGCCAGCAGCTTGTGGGAGGGGTGGACGAACACTGAAGCTTTCTTT. Translation: CASSLWEGWTNTEAFF.